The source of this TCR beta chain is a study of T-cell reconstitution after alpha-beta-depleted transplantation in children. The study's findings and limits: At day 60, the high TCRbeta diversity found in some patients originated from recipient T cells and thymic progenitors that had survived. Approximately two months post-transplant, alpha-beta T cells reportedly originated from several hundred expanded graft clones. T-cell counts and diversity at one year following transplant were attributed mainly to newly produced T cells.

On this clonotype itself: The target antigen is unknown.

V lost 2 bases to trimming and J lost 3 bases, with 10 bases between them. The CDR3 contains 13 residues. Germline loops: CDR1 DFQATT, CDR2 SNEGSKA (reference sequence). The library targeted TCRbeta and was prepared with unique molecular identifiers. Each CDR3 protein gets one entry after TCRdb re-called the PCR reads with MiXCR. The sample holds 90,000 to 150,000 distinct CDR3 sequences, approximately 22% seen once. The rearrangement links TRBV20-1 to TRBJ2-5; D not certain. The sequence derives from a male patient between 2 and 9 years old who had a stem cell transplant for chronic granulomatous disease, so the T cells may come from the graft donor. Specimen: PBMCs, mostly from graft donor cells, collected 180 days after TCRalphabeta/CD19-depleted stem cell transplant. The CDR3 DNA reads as TGCAGTGCTAGACTCGGACCCAAAGAGACCCAGTACTTC. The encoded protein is CSARLGPKETQYF.